Following are 28 T cell receptor beta chains from one sample sequenced in a study of T cell responses to AZD1222 COVID-19 vaccine. Libraries were prepared by immunoSEQ multiplex PCR; TCRdb keeps only in-frame clonotypes and omits some of them. The table shows about 200,000 clones, with about 92% occurring only once. The sequences come from peripheral blood, collected 28 days after the second dose of the MenACWY control vaccine. The origin of the receptors is an adult who received the MenACWY meningococcal vaccine as a control.

For the CDR3, the DNA is TGTGCCAGCAGTTACGATCCGGGAGGCAACATCAATGAGCAGTTCTTC. It translates to CASSYDPGGNINEQFF. This rearrangement joins TRBV6-2 or TRBV6-3 to TRBJ2-1, with 7 bases fitting TRBD2. Germline CDR1 is MNHEY and CDR2 is SVGEGT. This CDR3 contains 16 residues. The V and J ends lost 2 bases and 6 bases, in that order; junction bases with no gene match: 10.

The chain uses TRBV5-6 and TRBJ2-5; 8 bases align to TRBD1. Germline V gene lookup returns CDR1 SGHDT and CDR2 YYEEEE. The V and J ends lost 6 bases and 1 base, in that order; junction bases with no gene match: 2. The CDR3 spans 13 residues. CDR3 region: CASTGGRQETQYF. CDR3 nucleotides: TGTGCCAGCACAGGGGGCCGCCAAGAGACCCAGTACTTC.

Here the CDR3 reads CASSYYQGAGEQYF. In DNA form, the CDR3 reads TGTGCCAGCAGTTACTATCAGGGGGCAGGGGAGCAGTACTTC. The chain uses TRBV6-5 and TRBJ2-7, with 8 bases that match TRBD1. In germline, CDR1 is MNHEY, CDR2 SVGAGI. V lost 1 base to trimming and J lost 7 bases; unmatched junction nucleotides: 6. The CDR3 has 14 amino acids.

As concerns this clone: A junction boundary mismatches the germline segment, possibly from a read error. The gene calls are TRBV3-1 (or the pseudogene TRBV3-2) and TRBJ2-3; tentatively, D is TRBD1 (6 bases). Germline V gives CDR1 LGHDT, CDR2 YNNKEL (reference sequence). This CDR3 is 12 amino acids long. The CDR3 bases are TGTGCCAGCAGCCAATCAGGGGTGATACTCCATTTT. Translating gives CASSQSGVILHF.

This sequence joins TRBV6-5 and TRBJ2-7; D unclear. V was trimmed by 6 bases and J by 1 base, leaving 13 bases between them. The CDR3 is 14 amino acids. Per the germline V gene, CDR1 is MNHEY and CDR2 is SVGAGI. CDR3 loop: CASSPGAVSYEQYF. CDR3 nucleotide sequence: TGTGCCAGCAGCCCCGGCGCGGTATCCTACGAGCAGTACTTC.

V and J are TRBV6-2 or TRBV6-3 and TRBJ1-5, with D possibly being TRBD1 (5 bases). Trimming left V 4 bases short and J 3 bases short, with 7 bases between. The germline V gene encodes CDR1 MNHEY and CDR2 SVGEGT. There are 13 residues in the CDR3. In DNA, the CDR3 is TGTGCCAGCAGTTGGGGACTCAATCAGCCCCAGCATTTT. Its protein product is CASSWGLNQPQHF.

V gene TRBV5-1 combines with J gene TRBJ1-1, with 7 bases lining up with TRBD1. Germline V gives CDR1 SGHRS, CDR2 YFSETQ. Trimming took 4 bases from V and 5 from J; bases not matched to a gene: 8. This CDR3 contains 14 residues. In DNA form, the CDR3 reads TGCGCCAGCAGCATCGGGACAGTGGGAACTGAAGCTTTCTTT. This sequence encodes CASSIGTVGTEAFF.

This sequence joins TRBV21-1 and TRBJ1-6. TRBV21-1 is listed as a pseudogene. CDR3 length: 16 amino acids. The chain's CDR3 is CASRADESSYNSPLHF. In DNA, the CDR3 is TGTGCCAGCCGCGCCGACGAAAGCTCCTATAATTCACCCCTCCACTTT.

V gene TRBV30 combines with J gene TRBJ1-6; D is uncertain. Trimming took 4 bases from V and 9 from J, leaving 16 bases between them. CDR3 size: 14 residues. Germline-derived CDR1 and CDR2 are GTSNPN and SVGIG (reference sequence). This CDR3 reads CAWTSSGFGSPLHF. The CDR3, as DNA: TGTGCCTGGACCTCAAGTGGATTCGGTTCACCCCTCCACTTT.

The chain joins TRBV3-1 (or the pseudogene TRBV3-2) to TRBJ2-1; 12 bases align to TRBD2. CDR1 LGHDT and CDR2 YNNKEL come from the germline V gene (reference sequence). The CDR3 is made up of 17 amino acids. J was trimmed by 8 bases and V by 2 bases; bases with no gene match: 10. This CDR3 is CASSQIPVASGRDEQFF. The CDR3 DNA reads as TGTGCCAGCAGCCAAATCCCAGTGGCTAGCGGGAGGGATGAGCAGTTCTTC.

This sequence joins TRBV5-5 and TRBJ1-4; 7 bases match TRBD1. The length of the CDR3 is 16 residues. V trimming: 5 bases; J trimming: 7 bases; junction bases outside the gene matches: 14. The germline V gene encodes CDR1 SGHKS and CDR2 YYEKEE (reference sequence). CDR3 protein: CASSTLGSQGGEKLFF. The CDR3 nucleotides are TGTGCCAGCAGTACCCTCGGCAGTCAGGGGGGTGAAAAACTGTTTTTT.

The chain employs TRBV3-1 (or the pseudogene TRBV3-2) and TRBJ1-1; the D gene is possibly TRBD1 (6 bases). V was pared by 6 bases and J by 6 bases, with 14 bases between. This CDR3 has 13 residues. CDR1 and CDR2 (germline): LGHDT, YNNKEL (reference sequence). CDR3 region: CASRGAGGAEAFF. CDR3 DNA: TGTGCCAGCAGGGGGGCGGGAGGTGCTGAAGCTTTCTTT.

This clone was seen a single time. This chain joins TRBV4-1 and TRBJ2-1; weak D call: TRBD2 (5 bases). Germline CDR1 reads MGHRA; CDR2 reads YSYEKL. The CDR3 is 15 amino acids. V shed 0 bases and J shed 4 bases, with 10 bases lying between them. As DNA, the CDR3 is TGCGCCAGCAGCCAAGATGAGGGCAGTTACAATGAGCAGTTCTTC. This sequence encodes CASSQDEGSYNEQFF.

The chain is built from TRBV12-3 or TRBV12-4 and TRBJ1-2; 8 positions match TRBD1. J was trimmed by 12 bases and V by 5 bases; bases with no gene match: 11. This CDR3 contains 13 residues. The CDR3 sequence: CASSPSPGTGDTF. For the CDR3, the DNA is TGTGCCAGCAGTCCCTCCCCCGGGACAGGTGACACCTTC.

The chain joins TRBV24-1 to TRBJ1-1, with D perhaps TRBD1 (5 bases). CDR1 and CDR2 from the germline V gene are KGHDR and SFDVKD. The CDR3 is 11 residues long. The V end lost 8 bases, the J end lost 5 bases, and 8 bases lay between the germline ends. Written as DNA, the CDR3 is TGTGCCACCACCGGGGGAACTGAAGCTTTCTTT. Translated: CATTGGTEAFF.

The V gene is TRBV6-1, the J gene TRBJ1-2; D is perhaps TRBD1 (5 bases). V shed 0 bases and J shed 6 bases, with 14 bases lying between them. The germline V gene encodes CDR1 MNHNS and CDR2 SASEGT. The CDR3 has 15 residues. CDR3 DNA sequence: TGTGCCAGCAGTGAAGCGGGTTCCAGGGTCCATGGCTACACCTTC. It translates to CASSEAGSRVHGYTF.

The gene calls are TRBV24-1 and TRBJ1-5; TRBD1 matches at 9 bases. The CDR3 length is 15 residues. Germline assignment: CDR1 KGHDR and CDR2 SFDVKD. The junction had 2 bases not matched to a gene; V was cut back by 4 bases and J by 2 bases. CDR3 loop: CATSDRTGGNQPQHF. The CDR3 DNA reads as TGTGCCACCAGTGACCGGACAGGGGGCAATCAGCCCCAGCATTTT.

The genes are TRBV11-2 and TRBJ2-1, with a weak D call TRBD1 (6 bases). The germline V gene has CDR1 SGHAT and CDR2 FQNNGV. The V end lost 5 bases, the J end lost 0 bases, and 11 bases lay between the germline ends. The CDR3 is 15 amino acids. The CDR3 protein is CASSPDRPSYNEQFF. The CDR3 DNA reads as TGTGCCAGCAGCCCGGACAGACCCTCCTACAATGAGCAGTTCTTC.

CDR3 coding DNA: TGTGCCAGCAGTTTGGAGCGGGAGCAGTACTTC. Its protein product is CASSLEREQYF. The chain recombines TRBV12-3 or TRBV12-4 with TRBJ2-7; D might be TRBD2 (5 bases). The V end was cut by 3 bases, the J end by 7 bases, with 7 bases between. There are 11 residues in the CDR3.

CDR3 coding DNA: TGTGCCAGCAGCGTAGTAGTACCGGGACAGTTGACGGATGGCTACACCTTC. Encoded protein: CASSVVVPGQLTDGYTF. The chain has TRBV9 and TRBJ1-2; 7 positions match TRBD1. V gave up 0 bases and J gave up 6 bases; unmatched junction bases: 14. Per the germline V gene, CDR1 is SGDLS and CDR2 is YYNGEE. The CDR3 covers 17 residues.

V usage is TRBV5-4 and J usage is TRBJ2-5; TRBD2 aligns across 9 bases. In germline, CDR1 is SGHNT, CDR2 YYREEE (reference sequence). Unmatched junction bases numbered 18, after V lost 1 base and J lost 5 bases. CDR3 size: 19 residues. CDR3 bases: TGTGCCAGCAGCTTGAGTCTAGGTGGTTGGCGGGAGGGCCATGAGACCCAGTACTTC. It encodes CASSLSLGGWREGHETQYF. Full variable domain (rest looked up from reference TRBV5-4 and TRBJ2-5): ETGVTQSPTHLIKTRGQQVTLRCSSQSGHNTVSWYQQALGQGPQFIFQYYREEENGRGNFPPRFSGLQFPNYSSELNVNALELDDSALYLCASSLSLGGWREGHETQYFGPGTRLLVL.

The gene calls are TRBV6-2 or TRBV6-3 and TRBJ2-1; 8 bases fit TRBD2. Germline CDR1 reads MNHEY; CDR2 reads SVGEGT. V lost 5 bases to trimming and J lost 6 bases; unmatched junction nucleotides: 15. The CDR3 sequence is 17 residues long. DNA of the CDR3: TGTGCCAGCAGTCGCCCGGGCGCGGGAGGAAGGAGCAATGAGCAGTTCTTC. This sequence encodes CASSRPGAGGRSNEQFF.

This clone was observed a single time. V gene TRBV6-5 combines with J gene TRBJ1-5; no firm D call. Deletions cut 4 bases from V and 3 bases from J, with 7 bases between. There are 13 residues in the CDR3. CDR1 is MNHEY and CDR2 is SVGAGI in the germline V gene. CDR3 protein: CASSLSLNQPQHF. In nucleotides, the CDR3 is TGTGCCAGCAGTTTGAGCCTCAATCAGCCCCAGCATTTT.

The rearrangement joins TRBV12-3 or TRBV12-4 to TRBJ2-7, with no clear D. With 0 bases removed from V and 5 bases from J, the gap between germline ends came to 5 bases. This CDR3 comprises 12 residues. The CDR3 loop reads CASSLAVHEQYF. The CDR3 nucleotides read TGTGCCAGCAGTTTAGCCGTACACGAGCAGTACTTC.

The chain links TRBV7-8 to TRBJ2-2; D call uncertain. The germline V and J ends were trimmed by 10 bases and 5 bases, with 11 bases remaining between them. The CDR3 has 12 amino acids. Looked up from germline, CDR1 is SGHVS and CDR2 is FQNEAQ. The CDR3 coding sequence is TGTGCCAACCAGGTCGGGACCGGGGAGCTGTTTTTT. Translated: CANQVGTGELFF.

The chain couples TRBV27 to TRBJ1-1, with D uncertain. Trimming pared 7 bases from V and 11 bases from J, leaving 14 bases between. Germline-derived CDR1 and CDR2 are MNHEY and SMNVEV (reference sequence). The CDR3 contains 11 residues. CDR3 amino acids: CASIDGPWAFF. DNA of the CDR3: TGTGCCAGCATCGACGGCCCGTGGGCTTTCTTT.

The chain combines TRBV29-1 with TRBJ2-7, with 7 bases identical to TRBD2. CDR3 length: 14 residues. With 4 bases clipped from V and 6 bases from J, the junction kept 12 bases outside the gene matches. CDR1 is SQVTM, CDR2 ANQGSEA, per germline. Here the CDR3 reads CSVVTSRGPGEQYF. CDR3 DNA sequence: TGCAGCGTTGTGACTAGCAGAGGCCCGGGCGAGCAGTACTTC.

In this sample, this clone turned up a few times. The V gene is TRBV7-8, the J gene TRBJ1-1, with D possibly matching TRBD1 (5 bases). Looked up from germline, CDR1 is SGHVS and CDR2 is FQNEAQ. Trimming took 2 bases from V and 7 from J, leaving 14 bases between them. This CDR3 region has 14 residues. This CDR3 is CASSLSRGSGEAFF. The CDR3 coding sequence is TGTGCCAGCAGCTTATCACGGGGGAGTGGTGAAGCTTTCTTT.